This T cell receptor beta chain derives from a study of blood T cell repertoires in COVID-19. About the research overall: From the United States, Italy and Spain came samples of acute and convalescent COVID-19. Sources were T cells, B-cell-depleted T cells, or PBMCs; the material itself was cDNA or gDNA.

Original handling: Estimation of nucleated cell counts was performed using reference gene primer amplification. Sequencing used immunoSEQ multiplex PCR; TCRdb keeps in-frame clones, though not all of them. The V and J calls and clone size were taken over from that table, and D and trimming were inferred from the DNA. The table has over 150,000 clones, approximately 90% seen once. The CDR3 sequence is 16 residues long. V lost 6 bases and J lost 4, with 20 bases in between. Germline CDR1 reads SGDLS; CDR2 reads YYNGEE. This sequence joins TRBV9 and TRBJ2-1, with unresolved D. The sequence was collected from a man younger than 35 with acute or convalescent COVID-19. The sequenced sample was peripheral blood. The CDR3 here is CASIPIAGDIYNEQFF. CDR3 bases: TGTGCCAGCATTCCCATCGCCGGTGATATTTACAATGAGCAGTTCTTC.